This T cell receptor (delta chain) was sequenced for a study of gamma-delta T cells after stem cell transplantation. TCRdb used CATT to re-call clones from the RT-PCR reads. The sample lists thousands of delta-chain clones, more than 2.5% occurring once. V lost 0 bases and J lost 2; bases outside the gene matches: 16. The CDR3 is 20 amino acids. Germline V gene sequence: CDR1 GEAIGNYY, CDR2 EKD. The count of this clone is one. This receptor was obtained from a human donor. It is not recorded whose cells these are; they may come from a transplant donor. Sequencing was performed on gamma-delta T cells. The chain links TRDV2 to TRDJ1; 11 bases map to TRDD3. This chain's CDR3 is CACDTVPVGDTWYRTDKLIF. The CDR3 nucleotides are TGTGCCTGTGACACCGTTCCGGTGGGGGATACGTGGTATAGGACCGATAAACTCATCTTT.